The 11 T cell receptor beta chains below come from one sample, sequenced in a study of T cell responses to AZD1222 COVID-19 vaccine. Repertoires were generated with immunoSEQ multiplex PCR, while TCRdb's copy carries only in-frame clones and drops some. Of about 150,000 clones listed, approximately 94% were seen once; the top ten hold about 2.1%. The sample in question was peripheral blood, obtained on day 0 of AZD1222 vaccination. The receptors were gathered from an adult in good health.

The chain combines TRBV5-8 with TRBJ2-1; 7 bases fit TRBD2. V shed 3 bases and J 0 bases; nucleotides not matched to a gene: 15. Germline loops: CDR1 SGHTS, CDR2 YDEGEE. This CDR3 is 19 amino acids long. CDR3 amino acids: CASSSYTAGGRRSYNEQFF. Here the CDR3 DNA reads TGTGCCAGCAGCTCTTACACCGCCGGGGGGAGGCGCTCCTACAATGAGCAGTTCTTC.

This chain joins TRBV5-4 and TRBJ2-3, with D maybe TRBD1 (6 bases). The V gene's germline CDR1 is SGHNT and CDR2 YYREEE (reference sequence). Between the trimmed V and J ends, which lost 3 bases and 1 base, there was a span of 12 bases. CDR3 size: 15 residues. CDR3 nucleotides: TGTGCCAGCAGCTCACAGGGATGGGGCACAGATACGCAGTATTTT. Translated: CASSSQGWGTDTQYF.

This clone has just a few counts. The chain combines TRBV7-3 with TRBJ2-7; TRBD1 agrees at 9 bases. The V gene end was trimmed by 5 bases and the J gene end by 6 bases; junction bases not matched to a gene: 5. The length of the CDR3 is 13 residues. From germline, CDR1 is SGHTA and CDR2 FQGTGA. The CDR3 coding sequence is TGTGCCAGCAGCCCGGGACAGGGCCTCGAGCAGTACTTC. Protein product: CASSPGQGLEQYF.

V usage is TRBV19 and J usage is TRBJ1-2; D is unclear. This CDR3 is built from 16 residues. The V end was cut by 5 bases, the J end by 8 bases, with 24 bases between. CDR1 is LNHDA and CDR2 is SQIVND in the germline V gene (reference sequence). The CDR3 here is CASSPPSQLGVGGYTF. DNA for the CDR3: TGTGCCAGTAGTCCTCCCTCCCAGCTCGGTGTGGGCGGCTACACCTTC.

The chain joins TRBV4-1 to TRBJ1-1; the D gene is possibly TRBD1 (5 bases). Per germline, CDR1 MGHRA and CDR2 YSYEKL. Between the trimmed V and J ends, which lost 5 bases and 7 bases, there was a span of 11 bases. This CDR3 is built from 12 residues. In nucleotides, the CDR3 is TGCGCCAGCAGCACCGGGACGCGTGAAGCTTTCTTT. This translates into CASSTGTREAFF.

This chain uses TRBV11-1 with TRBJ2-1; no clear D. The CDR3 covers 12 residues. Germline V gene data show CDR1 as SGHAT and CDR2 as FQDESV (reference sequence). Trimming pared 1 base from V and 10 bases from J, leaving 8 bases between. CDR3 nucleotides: TGTGCCAGCAGCTTAGTTTTCCGGGAGCAGTTCTTC. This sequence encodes CASSLVFREQFF.

The CDR3 DNA follows: TGTGCCAGCAGTGAAAGGAGGGGCTCCACCGGGGAGCTGTTTTTT. Translated: CASSERRGSTGELFF. The genes are TRBV6-1 and TRBJ2-2; D is perhaps TRBD2 (6 bases). The CDR3 runs 15 residues. V was pared by 2 bases and J by 4 bases, with 11 bases between. The germline gives CDR1 MNHNS, CDR2 SASEGT.

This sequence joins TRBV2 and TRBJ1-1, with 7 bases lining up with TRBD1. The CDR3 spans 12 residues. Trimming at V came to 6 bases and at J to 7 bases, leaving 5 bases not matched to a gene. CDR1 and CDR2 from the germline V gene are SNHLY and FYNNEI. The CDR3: CASSGDSLEAFF. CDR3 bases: TGTGCCAGCAGCGGGGACAGCCTTGAAGCTTTCTTT.

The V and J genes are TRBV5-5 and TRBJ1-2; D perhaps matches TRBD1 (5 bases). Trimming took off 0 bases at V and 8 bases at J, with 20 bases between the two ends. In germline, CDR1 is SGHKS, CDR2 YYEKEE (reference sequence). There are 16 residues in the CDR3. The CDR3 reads CASSLASGTSYRGYTF. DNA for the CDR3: TGTGCCAGCAGCTTGGCTTCCGGGACTTCCTATAGGGGCTACACCTTC.

The CDR3 sequence is CASSIDSAAVTF. Here the CDR3 DNA reads TGTGCCAGCAGCATCGACAGCGCTGCGGTCACCTTC. J is TRBJ1-2 and V is TRBV7-9, with a weak D call TRBD1 (5 bases). The V gene lost 5 bases and the J gene lost 13 bases, with 17 bases spanning the gap. CDR1 is SEHNR, CDR2 FQNEAQ, per germline (reference sequence). The CDR3 consists of 12 residues. Combining the CDR3 with reference TRBV7-9 and TRBJ1-2 gives the whole variable domain DTGVSQNPRHKITKRGQNVTFRCDPISEHNRLYWYRQTLGQGPEFLTYFQNEAQLEKSRLLSDRFSAERPKGSFSTLEIQRTEQGDSAMYLCASSIDSAAVTFGSGTRLTVV.

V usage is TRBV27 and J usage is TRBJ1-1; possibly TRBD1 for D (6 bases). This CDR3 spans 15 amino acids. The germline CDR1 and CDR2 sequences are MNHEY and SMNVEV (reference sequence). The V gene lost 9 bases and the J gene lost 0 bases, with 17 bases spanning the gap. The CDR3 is CASYREGGMNTEAFF. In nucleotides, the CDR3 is TGTGCCAGTTATCGGGAGGGGGGGATGAACACTGAAGCTTTCTTT.